This T cell receptor beta chain was observed in a study of memory CD4+ T cells and cytomegalovirus serostatus. Study information: Of the healthy Belgian adults, under 10 were CMV seropositive and more than 20 seronegative. Study findings and constraints: About 40% of the roughly 160 known CMV-associated TCRbeta sequences appeared in CD4+ memory. CMV serostatus prediction reached median AUC approximately 0.96, or 0.89 with US-trained model.

The V end lost 2 bases, the J end lost 4 bases, and 11 bases lay between the germline ends. The CDR3 contains 14 residues. In germline, CDR1 is SEHNR, CDR2 FQNEAQ (reference sequence). Single viable CD3+CD4+CD8-CD45RO+ cells were sorted as the memory CD4+ T cells. Points on this clone: Its antigen is not identified.

The method was immunoSEQ multiplex PCR; TCRdb's version includes in-frame clones alone and lacks a portion of them. This sample has around 54,000 clones; around 82% occur once, and the top ten carry around 0.67%. Specimen: memory CD4+ T cells from blood. This clonotype was obtained from an adult in good health and CMV-seronegative. This sequence joins TRBV7-9 and TRBJ1-2; the D is unclear. The CDR3 sequence is CASSLTDRRYGYTF. In DNA, the CDR3 is TGTGCCAGCAGCTTAACCGACCGGCGCTATGGCTACACCTTC.